Listed below are T cell receptor beta chains from one sample, sequenced in a study of blood T cell repertoires in COVID-19. Only in-frame clones appear in the TCRdb table, and some are missing; sequencing was by immunoSEQ multiplex PCR. The sample carries 250,000 to 300,000 clones, approximately 87% recorded once. Sequencing input: peripheral blood. The receptors here all came from a man aged 60 to 75 who had recovered from COVID-19. The CDR3 runs from the conserved cysteine through the conserved F or W. Each record gives: J gene, D gene, CDR3 length, V gene, CDR3 protein. The D gene is left open where the match is weak.

J: TRBJ2-3
D: .
length: 12
V: TRBV2
CDR3: CASSESSDTQYF

J: TRBJ1-6
D: .
length: 14
V: TRBV30
CDR3: CAWSGGRADSPLHF

J: TRBJ1-4
D: .
length: 13
V: TRBV29-1
CDR3: CSVAKLSGEKLFF

J: TRBJ2-7
D: .
length: 13
V: TRBV30
CDR3: CAWSKGNSYEQYF

J: TRBJ2-3
D: .
length: 14
V: TRBV12-5
CDR3: CASGLVQTTDTQYF

J: TRBJ1-3
D: TRBD1
length: 17
V: TRBV5-5
CDR3: CASSLGQGAVSGNTIYF

J: TRBJ1-5
D: .
length: 15
V: TRBV19
CDR3: CASSGTVGRNQPQHF

J: TRBJ2-1
D: TRBD2
length: 15
V: TRBV2
CDR3: CASSDSLVAGGEQFF

J: TRBJ2-2
D: .
length: 16
V: TRBV19
CDR3: CASRKTGTQNTGELFF

J: TRBJ2-5
D: .
length: 12
V: TRBV2
CDR3: CASSSLLETQYF

J: TRBJ1-2
D: .
length: 14
V: TRBV7-9
CDR3: CASSPEGRRGGYTF

J: TRBJ1-1
D: .
length: 15
V: TRBV6-5
CDR3: CATTLQGGVNTEAFF

J: TRBJ2-5
D: .
length: 13
V: TRBV27
CDR3: CASSVRAGETQYF

J: TRBJ2-5
D: TRBD2
length: 15
V: TRBV7-9
CDR3: CASVLASGSLETQYF

J: TRBJ2-3
D: .
length: 16
V: TRBV7-9
CDR3: CASSRQQGWGTDTQYF

J: TRBJ2-2
D: TRBD2
length: 15
V: TRBV28
CDR3: CASIRGGLNTGELFF

J: TRBJ2-1
D: TRBD1
length: 12
V: TRBV5-1
CDR3: CASRDRVNEQFF

J: TRBJ2-7
D: .
length: 13
V: TRBV29-1
CDR3: CSVGTRNSYEQYF

J: TRBJ2-2
D: TRBD1
length: 16
V: TRBV5-6
CDR3: CASSRGTGTGSGELFF

J: TRBJ2-4
D: TRBD2
length: 15
V: TRBV4-2
CDR3: CASRTSGGDKNIQYF

J: TRBJ2-2
D: TRBD2
length: 18
V: TRBV19
CDR3: CASSTPGLAGGSPGELFF

J: TRBJ2-1
D: TRBD2
length: 14
V: TRBV23-1
CDR3: CASSPSGDYNEQFF

J: TRBJ1-1
D: .
length: 11
V: TRBV30
CDR3: CASTPGGEAFF

J: TRBJ2-2
D: TRBD2
length: 17
V: TRBV5-1
CDR3: CASGLLGLAENTGELFF

J: TRBJ2-1
D: .
length: 14
V: TRBV29-1
CDR3: CSVPSGFSYNEQFF

J: TRBJ2-7
D: TRBD2
length: 14
V: TRBV5-1
CDR3: CASSKSSGTYEQYF

J: TRBJ2-2
D: .
length: 15
V: TRBV5-1
CDR3: CASRTELTYTGELFF

J: TRBJ2-5
D: TRBD1
length: 14
V: TRBV5-1
CDR3: CASSSGQGTETQYF

J: TRBJ2-7
D: .
length: 16
V: TRBV6-5
CDR3: CASSYKWAGVIDEQYF

J: TRBJ2-1
D: TRBD2
length: 16
V: TRBV7-6
CDR3: CASSSARLAGGNEQFF

J: TRBJ2-7
D: TRBD2
length: 12
V: TRBV5-1
CDR3: CASTGGSYEQYF

J: TRBJ2-3
D: TRBD2
length: 18
V: TRBV7-9
CDR3: CASSQTGLAGENTDTQYF

J: TRBJ2-7
D: TRBD1
length: 15
V: TRBV4-1
CDR3: CASSLHLTGAYEQYF

J: TRBJ1-2
D: TRBD1
length: 13
V: TRBV2
CDR3: CASRGDRADGYTF

J: TRBJ1-4
D: TRBD1
length: 14
V: TRBV19
CDR3: CASSETGVNEKLFF

J: TRBJ1-1
D: .
length: 12
V: TRBV12-3/TRBV12-4
CDR3: CASSLSGNQAFF

J: TRBJ2-1
D: TRBD2
length: 17
V: TRBV7-6
CDR3: CASSPIAGGTINNEQFF

J: TRBJ1-6
D: TRBD1
length: 14
V: TRBV9
CDR3: CASSVMDRDSPLHF

J: TRBJ1-5
D: TRBD1
length: 14
V: TRBV3-1/TRBV3-2
CDR3: CASSQTGSNQPQHF

J: TRBJ1-1
D: TRBD1
length: 15
V: TRBV2
CDR3: CASSPTTGGYTEAFF

J: TRBJ2-3
D: .
length: 14
V: TRBV11-2
CDR3: CASSRGGAADTQYF

J: TRBJ2-1
D: TRBD1
length: 16
V: TRBV7-3
CDR3: CASSLTSGTGSNEQFF

J: TRBJ2-1
D: TRBD1
length: 16
V: TRBV5-6
CDR3: CASSFPGGGSYNEQFF

J: TRBJ2-2
D: TRBD1
length: 16
V: TRBV7-2
CDR3: CASSLQAGGYTGELFF

J: TRBJ2-3
D: .
length: 15
V: TRBV6-2/TRBV6-3
CDR3: CASSLLQGNTDTQYF

J: TRBJ1-2
D: .
length: 14
V: TRBV15
CDR3: CATSKRSPGSGYTF

J: TRBJ2-3
D: TRBD2
length: 14
V: TRBV27
CDR3: CASSSAGGPDTQYF

J: TRBJ2-3
D: .
length: 16
V: TRBV5-6
CDR3: CASSHTSFVPTDTQYF